What follows are 6 T cell receptor beta chains derived from one specimen sequenced in a study of blood T cell repertoires in COVID-19. Profiled with immunoSEQ multiplex PCR; TCRdb holds only in-frame clones, not every one. This repertoire shows more than 85,000 clones, about 80% found once; its top ten account for around 16%. Sequencing was done on a sample of peripheral blood. The receptor source for this set is an elderly woman with active or convalescent COVID-19.

The chain has TRBV5-1 and TRBJ2-1; 11 bases are a match to TRBD2. Germline V gene data show CDR1 as SGHRS and CDR2 as YFSETQ. V trimming: 3 bases; J trimming: 3 bases; junction bases outside the gene matches: 2. This CDR3 spans 15 amino acids. The CDR3 region has the DNA TGCGCCAGCAGCTCGGGACTAGCGGACTACAATGAGCAGTTCTTC. Translation: CASSSGLADYNEQFF.

The chain combines TRBV6-2 or TRBV6-3 with TRBJ2-4; D is perhaps TRBD1 (6 bases). This CDR3 contains 15 residues. V lost 2 bases and J lost 1, with 9 bases in between. Germline lookup yields CDR1 MNHEY and CDR2 SVGEGT. CDR3 DNA: TGTGCCAGCAGTTACCCTCAGGGGGCCAAAAACATTCAGTACTTC. The encoded protein is CASSYPQGAKNIQYF.

V gene TRBV10-2 combines with J gene TRBJ1-6, with 9 nucleotides matching TRBD1. V was clipped by 6 bases and J by 7 bases; unmatched bases: 10. The CDR3 has 16 residues. CDR1 is WSHSY and CDR2 is SAAADI in the germline V gene. The CDR3 DNA reads as TGCGCCAGCAGACGGAGCGGGGACAGGGTAAATTCACCCCTCCACTTT. Its translation is CASRRSGDRVNSPLHF.

The chain uses TRBV12-3 or TRBV12-4 and TRBJ1-2; D possibly corresponds to TRBD1 (6 bases). Trimming left V 5 bases short and J 13 bases short, with 17 bases between. The CDR3 contains 12 residues. The chain's CDR3 is CASSHGTLTSTF. The CDR3 nucleotides read TGTGCCAGCAGTCATGGGACATTGACATCCACCTTC.

This clone was seen at least ten times. The V call is TRBV7-8, the J call TRBJ1-2; 9 bases align to TRBD1. Germline values: CDR1 SGHVS, CDR2 FQNEAQ. The CDR3 extends over 16 amino acids. Unmatched junction bases numbered 7, after V lost 5 bases and J lost 0 bases. The CDR3 region has the DNA TGTGCCAGCAGCCGATTCGGGACAGGGACTAACTATGGCTACACCTTC. Its translation: CASSRFGTGTNYGYTF.

J is TRBJ2-3 and V is TRBV19; 11 nucleotides line up with TRBD2. The CDR3 has 15 amino acids. The V gene end was trimmed by 6 bases and the J gene end by 1 base; junction bases not matched to a gene: 3. Germline values: CDR1 LNHDA, CDR2 SQIVND (reference sequence). CDR3 region: CASRQLAGGTDTQYF. CDR3 nucleotides: TGTGCCAGTAGGCAACTAGCGGGAGGCACAGATACGCAGTATTTT.